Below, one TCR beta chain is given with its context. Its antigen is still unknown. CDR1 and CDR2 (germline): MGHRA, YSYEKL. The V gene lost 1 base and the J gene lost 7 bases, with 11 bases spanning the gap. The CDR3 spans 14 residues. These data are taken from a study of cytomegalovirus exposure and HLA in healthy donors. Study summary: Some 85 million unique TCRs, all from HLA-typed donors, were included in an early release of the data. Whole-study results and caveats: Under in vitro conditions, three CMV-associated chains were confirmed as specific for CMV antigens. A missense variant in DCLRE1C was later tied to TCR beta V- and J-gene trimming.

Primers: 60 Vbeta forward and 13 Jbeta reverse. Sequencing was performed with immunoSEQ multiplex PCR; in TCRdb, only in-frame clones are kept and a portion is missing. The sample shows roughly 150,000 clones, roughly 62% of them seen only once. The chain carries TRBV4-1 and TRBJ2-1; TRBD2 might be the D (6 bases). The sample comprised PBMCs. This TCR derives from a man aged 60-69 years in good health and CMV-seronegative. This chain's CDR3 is CASSQAGLPNEQFF. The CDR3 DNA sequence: TGCGCCAGCAGCCAAGCGGGACTGCCAAATGAGCAGTTCTTC.